The present T cell receptor beta chain was sequenced within a study of somatic mutations in cytotoxic T cells in rheumatoid arthritis. The assay was immunoSEQ multiplex PCR, and TCRdb's table has in-frame clones only and misses some. The data show about 20,000 clones, roughly 86% seen once. About this clone itself: Its specificity is unknown.

The V and J ends lost 5 bases and 0 bases respectively, with 13 bases between them. The CDR3 runs 15 residues. Germline lookup yields CDR1 SGHTA and CDR2 FQGNSA. The study's findings and limits: Between rheumatoid arthritis patients and age-matched healthy controls, CD8+ T-cell clonality showed no significant difference. The study found CD8+ clonality increased with age in rheumatoid arthritis patients, not healthy controls. A single CD8+ clone exceeded 20% of CD8+ cells in 8 of 65 patients.

The chain couples TRBV7-2 to TRBJ2-5; tentative D call: TRBD2 (5 bases). Sequenced: CD8+ T cells sorted from blood. The clonotype originates from a woman between 45 and 65 years old in good health. In DNA, the CDR3 is TGTGCCAGCAGCCCTGGACTCGCGTACCAAGAGACCCAGTACTTC. It encodes CASSPGLAYQETQYF.